The present TCR beta chain was sequenced within a study of radiotherapy plus CTLA-4 blockade in lung cancer. Looking at the study overall: In 18% of patients, objective responses were seen; 31% had disease control.

TCRdb's table, derived via immunoSEQ multiplex PCR, lists solely in-frame clones and lacks some. The data show some 60,000 clones, 76% seen once. Alongside CTLA-4 blockade with ipilimumab, patients with chemo-refractory metastatic non-small-cell lung cancer received focal radiation. This clone is medium-sized in the sample. Its antigen is undetermined. Study findings and constraints: Early clonal dynamics of blood T cells, together with interferon-beta, were reported as the best response predictor. After radiotherapy and ipilimumab, tumor-derived clones expanded in peripheral blood.

Germline CDR1 is LNHDA and CDR2 is SQIVND (reference sequence). The CDR3 runs to 12 residues. Trimming stripped 3 bases from V and 8 bases from J, with 7 bases between. The specimen was peripheral blood, collected from a patient treated with radiotherapy plus ipilimumab. This rearrangement joins TRBV19 to TRBJ1-4; no clear D. This receptor was obtained from a human donor with non-small cell lung cancer who had a complete response to radiotherapy plus ipilimumab. In DNA form, the CDR3 reads TGTGCCAGTAGTATTTACGGGGAAAAACTGTTTTTT. This translates into CASSIYGEKLFF.